These T cell receptor beta chains were read from a single sample in a study of Graves' ophthalmopathy and Graves' hyperthyroidism. TCRdb recomputed calls from the multiplex PCR reads with MiXCR, one row per CDR3 protein. There are around 1,000,000 distinct CDR3 sequences in the sample; less than 45% occur only once, and 11% lies in the top ten. Sequenced material: peripheral blood or thyroid tissue (not recorded which). These receptors came from an adult man with Graves' hyperthyroidism. CDR3s include the opening cysteine and the closing phenylalanine or tryptophan. Each record gives: J gene, clone size, D gene, V gene, CDR3 DNA, CDR3 protein. D genes are given only for firm matches. Expanded clones are given a class, and other clones once, few, many or no size at all.

>TRBJ1-4|.|.|TRBV15
TGTGCCACCAGCAGAGAGTGGGGGGGGAATGAAAAACTGTTTTTT
CATSREWGGNEKLFF
>TRBJ1-1|.|.|TRBV2
TGTGCCAGCAGGAGTGGGGGGCGGGTCACTGAAGCTTTCTTT
CASRSGGRVTEAFF
>TRBJ1-5|once|TRBD1|TRBV7-2
TGTGCCAGCAGCATTCCAGGGGGGTTGAGGCCCCAGCATTTT
CASSIPGGLRPQHF
>TRBJ2-6|.|.|TRBV19
TGTGCCAGTAGTTACAGCAACTATGGGGCCAACGTCCTGACTTTC
CASSYSNYGANVLTF
>TRBJ2-7|once|.|TRBV25-1
TGTGCCAGCTTCAAGGAGGTCAACGAGCAGTACTTC
CASFKEVNEQYF
>TRBJ1-5|.|.|TRBV7-9
TGTGCCAGCAGAGACGGGGGGGACCAGCCCCAGCATTTT
CASRDGGDQPQHF
>TRBJ1-1|few|TRBD1|TRBV6-1
TGTGCCAGCAGATTGGACAGGGAGGACACTGAAGCTTTCTTT
CASRLDREDTEAFF
>TRBJ2-5|.|.|TRBV7-9
TGTGCCAGCAGCCACCTCACCGAATATATGAGAGAGACCCAGTACTTC
CASSHLTEYMRETQYF
>TRBJ1-1|.|.|TRBV4-3
TGCGCCAGCAGCCAAGTGTTCGGGACTGAAGCTTTCTTT
CASSQVFGTEAFF
>TRBJ1-5|.|.|TRBV10-3
TGTGCCAGCAGCTTAGTCCATGCCCAAGAGACCCAGCATTTT
CASSLVHAQETQHF
>TRBJ2-5|few|TRBD1|TRBV6-5
TGTGCCAGCACATGGTTCCTCCGGGACAGGGATTCCAAGACCCAGTACTTC
CASTWFLRDRDSKTQYF
>TRBJ2-7|many|TRBD2|TRBV9
TGTGCCAGCAGCGTTGGGGAGGGCCGCCACGAGCAGTACTTC
CASSVGEGRHEQYF
>TRBJ1-1|.|.|TRBV19
TGTGCCAGTAGTAACAAGGGGAGCACTGAAGCTTTCTTT
CASSNKGSTEAFF
>TRBJ1-2|many|.|TRBV14
TGTGCCAGCAGCCAAGATGTTTCCGGGCTCTATGGCTACACCTTC
CASSQDVSGLYGYTF
>TRBJ1-2|.|TRBD1|TRBV29-1
TGCAGCGTTGCGGTGGGGACAGGGGCATCGGAATACTATGGCTACACCTTC
CSVAVGTGASEYYGYTF
>TRBJ1-2|many|TRBD1|TRBV9
TGTGCCAGCAGCGTCACAGGGGGCCTTGGCTATGGCTACACCTTC
CASSVTGGLGYGYTF
>TRBJ2-7|.|.|TRBV20-1
TGCAGTGCTAGAAAACCGGGACGGATGAACTACGAGCAGTACTTC
CSARKPGRMNYEQYF
>TRBJ1-4|.|.|TRBV6-6
TGTGCCATCAGTCTCAGGGGAAGCGAAAAACTGTTTTTT
CAISLRGSEKLFF
>TRBJ2-5|many|.|TRBV2
TGTGCCAGCAGCCGTAGACAGTCGGGGGAGACCCAGTACTTC
CASSRRQSGETQYF
>TRBJ2-7|.|.|TRBV10-3
TGTGCCAGCAGCCGCGGGAACAGGGGTCTCCTCTACGAGCAGTACTTC
CASSRGNRGLLYEQYF
>TRBJ2-2|.|.|TRBV7-9
TGTGCCAGCAGCAACAACAAGGGTTTAGATCTCGCGAACACCGGGGAGCTGTTTTTT
CASSNNKGLDLANTGELFF
>TRBJ2-7|few|TRBD2|TRBV5-8
TGTGCCAGCAGCTTTCCCTCTAGCGGGATCTACGAGCAGTACTTC
CASSFPSSGIYEQYF
>TRBJ1-1|.|.|TRBV2
TGTGCCAGCAGTGAAGTCCCTGAAGCTTTCTTT
CASSEVPEAFF
>TRBJ2-5|many|.|TRBV7-2
TGTGCCAGCAGCTTATCCCGAGGGCCAGAGACCCAGTACTTC
CASSLSRGPETQYF
>TRBJ1-1|many|.|TRBV2
TGTGCCAGCACCGTTATAGAGGACACTGAAGCTTTCTTT
CASTVIEDTEAFF
>TRBJ1-5|.|.|TRBV6-1
TGTGCCAGCAGTGAGGGGGGGGTACTGCGGCAGCCCCAGCATTTT
CASSEGGVLRQPQHF
>TRBJ1-1|.|.|TRBV25-1
TGTGCCAGCGGAGACAAGAGGAAAGGTGAAGCTTTCTTT
CASGDKRKGEAFF
>TRBJ2-7|many|.|TRBV2
TGTGCCAGCAGTGCGGCAGGGAAGGGCGAGCAGTACTTC
CASSAAGKGEQYF
>TRBJ2-6|.|.|TRBV7-3
TGTGCCAGCAGCTCCGGGGATCGCGGGGATTACGTCCTGACTTTC
CASSSGDRGDYVLTF
>TRBJ1-1|.|.|TRBV7-2
TGTGCCAGCAGCCACGGCCGGGGCCCAAGGGACACTGAAGCTTTCTTT
CASSHGRGPRDTEAFF
>TRBJ1-2|.|TRBD1|TRBV7-9
TGTGCCAGCAGCTTACCCAGGGGGTCGGATGGCTACACCTTC
CASSLPRGSDGYTF
>TRBJ2-7|few|.|TRBV10-3
TGTGCCATCAGCGGAGGGACTGGATCCTACGAGCAGTACTTC
CAISGGTGSYEQYF
>TRBJ2-7|many|.|TRBV11-2
TGTGCCAGCAGCTTAATGATCGCAGGGTCCTACGAGCAGTACTTC
CASSLMIAGSYEQYF
>TRBJ1-1|.|TRBD1|TRBV29-1
TGCAGCGTTGAGGCGGGACAGGGGGGTTACACTGAAGCTTTCTTT
CSVEAGQGGYTEAFF
>TRBJ1-1|many|TRBD1|TRBV7-9
TGTGCCAGCAGCTTAGAGACAGGGGCCGAAATGAACACTGAAGCTTTCTTT
CASSLETGAEMNTEAFF
>TRBJ1-5|.|.|TRBV12-3/TRBV12-4
TGTGCCAGCAGTAAACAGGGAGTTCTCAATCAGCCCCAGCATTTT
CASSKQGVLNQPQHF
>TRBJ2-7|many|TRBD2|TRBV9
TGTGCCAGCAGCGTCGGGACTAGCGAGAGAGACGAGCAGTACTTC
CASSVGTSERDEQYF
>TRBJ2-7|few|.|TRBV2
TGTGCCAGCTTGGACCGGTACGAGCAGTACTTC
CASLDRYEQYF
>TRBJ1-2|many|.|TRBV14
TGTGCCAGCAGCCAAGAGGAGGGAAGCTATGGCTACACCTTC
CASSQEEGSYGYTF
>TRBJ2-7|few|.|TRBV20-1
TGCAGTGCTAGAGATCCAGGAGGGTTGTTCTACGAGCAGTACTTC
CSARDPGGLFYEQYF
>TRBJ2-7|.|.|TRBV20-1
TGCAGTGCTTTCTCCCGGCAGGTAGCCTACGAGCAGTGCTTC
CSAFSRQVAYEQCF
>TRBJ2-5|many|.|TRBV10-3
TGTGCCATCAGTGAGGACAGCCCCTGGGAGACCCAGTACTTC
CAISEDSPWETQYF
>TRBJ1-6|.|.|TRBV20-1
TGCAGTGCTAGAGCGGGGACACACAATTCACCCCTCCACTTT
CSARAGTHNSPLHF
>TRBJ1-2|once|.|TRBV12-3/TRBV12-4
TGTGCCAGCTCAGGGGCAAGAAACTATGGCTACACCTTC
CASSGARNYGYTF
>TRBJ1-4|many|.|TRBV2
TGTGCCAGCATGAGCACCTCGGGAGGAAAACTGTTTTTT
CASMSTSGGKLFF
>TRBJ2-7|.|.|TRBV10-3
TGTGCCATCAGTGGGACGGGCGGTGGCTACGAGCAGTACTTC
CAISGTGGGYEQYF
>TRBJ2-2|many|.|TRBV5-6
TGTGCCAGCAGAACGGACCTATCATACACCGGGGAGCTGTTTTTT
CASRTDLSYTGELFF
>TRBJ1-2|.|TRBD1|TRBV25-1
TGTGCCAGCCCAGGGACAGGGGTTAACTATGGCTACACCTTC
CASPGTGVNYGYTF
>TRBJ2-5|few|.|TRBV7-6
TGTGCCAGCAGCCCACCAATCGAGCGGACCCAGTACTTC
CASSPPIERTQYF
>TRBJ1-1|.|.|TRBV29-1
TGCAGCGTTGCGGGAGGGGCGGCTGAAGCTTTCTTT
CSVAGGAAEAFF
>TRBJ2-7|few|.|TRBV2
TGTGCCAGCAGTGAAATAGGTCCCTACGAGCAGTACTTC
CASSEIGPYEQYF
>TRBJ1-5|many|TRBD1|TRBV5-5
TGTGCCAGCAGCCGGGTGGGGACAGGGGGCTTCAATCAGCCCCAGCATTTT
CASSRVGTGGFNQPQHF
>TRBJ2-7|few|.|TRBV7-9
TGTGCCAGCAGCGCAAACAGGGCGCCCTACGAGCAGTACTTC
CASSANRAPYEQYF
>TRBJ1-1|once|TRBD1|TRBV7-9
TGTGCCAGCAGCAAGCAAGGGGGCGCGAACACTGAAGCTTTCTTT
CASSKQGGANTEAFF
>TRBJ2-7|many|.|TRBV7-9
TGTGCCAGCAGCGAACTGCCAGGGGACGAGCAGTACTTC
CASSELPGDEQYF